Below, one T cell receptor (beta chain) is given with its context. Its antigen is unknown. The sample is drawn from a study of beta chain features in type 1 diabetes. Study observations and caveats: All four CD4+ subsets from Type 1 diabetes patients carried moderately but significantly shorter TCRB CDR3s.

Isolated RNA was reverse transcribed in full, so expressed TCRB transcripts were sequenced. TCRdb's copy holds only in-frame clones and misses some; the assay was immunoSEQ multiplex PCR. This table holds about 150,000 clones, approximately 10% found once. The CDR3 loop spans 17 amino acids. From germline, CDR1 is MNHNS and CDR2 SASEGT. Trimming cost V 4 bases and J 1 base, with 19 bases left between them. The sequencing sample was made of central memory CD4+ T cells from blood. This sequence originates from a man aged 25 to 40 with type 1 diabetes. The V call is TRBV6-1, the J call TRBJ1-1, with TRBD1 as a possible D gene (5 bases). CDR3 amino acids: CASSGPLPGLSNTEAFF. CDR3 DNA: TGTGCCAGCAGTGGACCCCTACCGGGACTCTCGAACACTGAAGCTTTCTTT.